This T cell receptor (beta chain) was captured by sequencing in a study of blood T cell repertoires in COVID-19. Across the whole study: Acute and convalescent COVID-19 samples came from the United States, Italy and Spain.

Study processing details: Reference gene primers were amplified, and this amplification served to estimate nucleated cell counts. Only in-frame clones appear in the TCRdb table, and some are missing; sequencing was by immunoSEQ multiplex PCR. That table furnishes V, J and clone size, whereas the DNA furnished D and trimming. The sample has approximately 330,000 clones, approximately 88% seen once; the top ten hold 9.9%. The CDR3 has 14 residues. CDR1 and CDR2 (germline): MNHEY, SVGAGI. V was shortened by 6 bases and J by 0 bases, with 11 bases between the two germline ends. The sequencing sample was made of peripheral blood. The chain couples TRBV6-5 to TRBJ1-1; D might be TRBD1 (5 bases). The TCR comes from a man aged 30-40 years with COVID-19, enrolled during active disease. The CDR3 spells CASRARGMNTEAFF. Here the CDR3 DNA reads TGTGCCAGCAGGGCGCGGGGGATGAACACTGAAGCTTTCTTT.